The next 4 T cell receptor beta chains were all read from a single sample in a study of T-cell reconstitution after alpha-beta-depleted transplantation in children. This sample's TCRbeta library carried unique molecular identifier barcodes. TCRdb reprocessed the PCR reads with MiXCR, giving one entry per CDR3 protein. The sample carries fewer than 500,000 distinct CDR3 sequences, roughly 43% recorded once. The sequencing used PBMCs, collected before TCRalphabeta/CD19-depleted stem cell transplant. The receptors come from a girl aged 2-10 years with aplastic anemia, due to receive a stem cell transplant.

V usage is TRBV27 and J usage is TRBJ2-2; 10 bases are shared with TRBD2. After removal of 5 bases from V and 1 base from J, the junction contained 7 bases not matched to a gene. Germline CDR1 and CDR2: MNHEY and SMNVEV (reference sequence). CDR3 length: 17 amino acids. The CDR3, as DNA: TGTGCCAGCAGTCCACGGACTAGCGGAATGAACACCGGGGAGCTGTTTTTT. This codes for CASSPRTSGMNTGELFF.

This clonotype has a count of ten or more. The chain combines TRBV29-1 with TRBJ2-2; D unresolved. V was trimmed by 7 bases and J by 2 bases, leaving 8 bases between them. The germline V gene encodes CDR1 SQVTM and CDR2 ANQGSEA. The CDR3 loop spans 12 amino acids. In DNA form, the CDR3 reads TGCAGCGCACGACATAACACCGGGGAGCTGTTTTTT. It translates to CSARHNTGELFF.

V and J are TRBV7-2 and TRBJ2-2; D remains unclear. Trimming took 5 bases from V and 1 from J, leaving 8 bases between them. This CDR3 is 14 amino acids long. Germline CDR1 and CDR2: SGHTA and FQGNSA. DNA for the CDR3: TGTGCCAGCAGCGCCCCGGGGAACACCGGGGAGCTGTTTTTT. Protein sequence: CASSAPGNTGELFF. Filled out from reference TRBV7-2 and TRBJ2-2, the complete variable domain reads GAGVSQSPSNKVTEKGKDVELRCDPISGHTALYWYRQSLGQGLEFLIYFQGNSAPDKSGLPSDRFSAERTGGSVSTLTIQRTQQEDSAVYLCASSAPGNTGELFFGEGSRLTVL.

This clonotype was counted many times. This chain joins TRBV28 and TRBJ1-2; D remains unclear. The CDR3 loop spans 14 amino acids. V shed 3 bases and J shed 8 bases, with 16 bases lying between them. CDR1 MDHEN and CDR2 SYDVKM come from the germline V gene. In DNA form, the CDR3 reads TGTGCCAGCAGTTTGTCCAGCCGAGCCTCCGGCTACACCTTC. Translated, it gives CASSLSSRASGYTF.